The 20 T cell receptor beta chains below come from one sample, sequenced in a study of read filtering for tumor transcriptome and immune sequencing. This library used approximately 390 ng RNA and molecular barcoded adaptors spanning alpha/delta and beta/gamma chains. TCRdb re-analysed the reads in MiXCR, keeping a single row per CDR3 protein. The sample lists 20,000 or so distinct CDR3 sequences, roughly a fifth occurring once. Sequencing was done on a sample of a population of CD138-negative cells sorted from bone marrow. The receptors derive from a donor aged 40 or over with multiple myeloma.

By share of the sample, this clonotype is medium-sized (0.01 to 0.1%). The chain uses TRBV4-3 and TRBJ2-2; the D gene is possibly TRBD2 (6 bases). This CDR3 is built from 18 residues. CDR1 LGHNA and CDR2 YSLEER come from the germline V gene. V was pared by 0 bases and J by 4 bases, with 18 bases between. The CDR3 coding sequence is TGCGCCAGCAGCCAAGATCTCGGGCCCATGGGGGGCACCGGGGAGCTGTTTTTT. It specifies CASSQDLGPMGGTGELFF.

The chain uses TRBV10-3 and TRBJ2-1; D might be TRBD2 (6 bases). In germline, CDR1 is ENHRY, CDR2 SYGVKD. The ends were cut back, 2 bases at V and 3 bases at J, with 11 bases in the middle. The CDR3 consists of 15 residues. CDR3 nucleotides: TGTGCCATCAGTGAGCCGGGAGTGCACTACAATGAGCAGTTCTTC. It translates to CAISEPGVHYNEQFF.

The table lists this clonotype with a few counts. The chain carries TRBV20-1 and TRBJ2-3; TRBD2 matches 8 bases. CDR3 size: 17 residues. Germline values: CDR1 DFQATT, CDR2 SNEGSKA (reference sequence). CDR3 region: CSATGGGDWGYPDTQYF. The CDR3 coding sequence is TGCAGCGCAACGGGAGGGGGGGATTGGGGCTACCCAGATACGCAGTATTTT.

The V gene is TRBV25-1, the J gene TRBJ1-5; D gene uncertain. Trimming left V 0 bases short and J 7 bases short, with 10 bases between. In germline, CDR1 is MGHDK, CDR2 SYGVNS. The CDR3 runs to 14 residues. The chain's CDR3 is CASSEYNKEQPQHF. The CDR3 DNA sequence: TGTGCCAGCAGTGAATATAATAAGGAACAGCCCCAGCATTTT.

Note on this clonotype: One junction end disagrees with the germline gene, perhaps due to a read error. The chain carries TRBV28 and TRBJ2-1; TRBD1 matches at 10 bases. Germline V gene lookup returns CDR1 MDHEN and CDR2 SYDVKM. CDR3 length equals 16 residues. CDR3 nucleotides: TGTGCCAGCAGTATCCCGGGACAGGGGATCTACAATGAGCAGCTCTTC. Its translation: CASSIPGQGIYNEQLF.

By share of the sample, this clonotype is medium-sized (0.01 to 0.1%). The rearrangement uses TRBV5-1 and TRBJ2-1, with a weak D call TRBD2 (6 bases). This CDR3 is built from 14 residues. V dropped 2 bases and J dropped 6 bases, with 12 bases sitting between them. CDR1 SGHRS and CDR2 YFSETQ come from the germline V gene. The CDR3 DNA is TGCGCCAGCAGCTTTACTCCCGGGAGCAATGAGCAGTTCTTC. Translated, it gives CASSFTPGSNEQFF.

This clonotype was observed a few times. The genes are TRBV14 and TRBJ2-1, with unresolved D. Trimming pared 4 bases from V and 9 bases from J, leaving 10 bases between. Per the germline V gene, CDR1 is SGHDN and CDR2 is FVKESK. The CDR3 has 12 amino acids. The CDR3 nucleotides are TGTGCCAGCAGCCTAAAAAGCACTGAGCAGTTCTTC. As protein: CASSLKSTEQFF.

This clonotype was counted only a few times. The CDR3 here is CASSGGTEKLFF. DNA of the CDR3: TGCGCCAGCTCGGGGGGGACTGAAAAACTGTTTTTT. The chain has TRBV10-2 and TRBJ1-4; the D gene is possibly TRBD1 (5 bases). The CDR3 has 12 amino acids. Germline-derived CDR1 and CDR2 are WSHSY and SAAADI. V gave up 8 bases and J gave up 7 bases, with 11 bases separating them.

The chain combines TRBV20-1 with TRBJ1-1, with D uncertain. V was trimmed by 6 bases and J by 0 bases, leaving 11 bases between them. This CDR3 region has 13 residues. Germline CDR1 DFQATT, CDR2 SNEGSKA (reference sequence). CDR3 DNA: TGCAGTGCCTCGGGTTTCATGAACACTGAAGCTTTCTTT. Translation gives CSASGFMNTEAFF.

The chain uses TRBV4-3 and TRBJ2-7, with 7 nucleotides matching TRBD1. The CDR3 spans 15 residues. In germline, CDR1 is LGHNA, CDR2 YSLEER. With V trimmed by 1 base and J by 0 bases, 3 bases remained unmatched. The CDR3 reads CASSQVGQSSYEQYF. The CDR3 DNA is TGCGCCAGCAGCCAAGTGGGACAGAGCTCCTACGAGCAGTACTTC.

This clonotype was recorded at least ten times. This chain uses TRBV29-1 with TRBJ2-3; tentatively, D is TRBD1 (6 bases). The CDR3 extends over 15 amino acids. The germline CDR1 and CDR2 sequences are SQVTM and ANQGSEA. Trimming took 5 bases from V and 2 from J, leaving 17 bases between them. In DNA, the CDR3 is TGCAGCGTTCTGACCCGTGGGGGCAACACAGATACGCAGTATTTT. Translated: CSVLTRGGNTDTQYF.

This clonotype was observed a few times. V and J are TRBV6-1 and TRBJ2-1; D not certain. CDR1 is MNHNS, CDR2 SASEGT, per germline. The V and J ends lost 7 bases and 0 bases respectively, with 7 bases between them. The CDR3 has 13 amino acids. This CDR3 is CASKVRSYNEQFF. The CDR3 DNA sequence: TGTGCCAGCAAGGTTCGCTCCTACAATGAGCAGTTCTTC.

This clonotype has at least ten counts. In DNA, the CDR3 is TGTGCCAGCAGTTCTAGCGGGAGTAGTAGGGAGCAGTACTTC. This translates into CASSSSGSSREQYF. V and J are TRBV12-3 or TRBV12-4 and TRBJ2-7; 10 nucleotides match TRBD2. V dropped 4 bases and J dropped 7; count of bases not matched to a gene: 7. The CDR3 runs 14 residues.

Details on this clonotype: A much larger clone differs by one base, so this may be a read error. This chain connects TRBV14 to TRBJ2-5; perhaps TRBD1 as D (6 bases). Germline lookup yields CDR1 SGHDN and CDR2 FVKESK. The CDR3 has 14 residues. DNA of the CDR3: TGTGCCAACAGCCGGAATAACAGGGAAGAGACCCAGTACTTC. This sequence encodes CANSRNNREETQYF.

This clonotype was found many times. A much larger clonotype is one base distant, so this may be a read error. J is TRBJ2-1 and V is TRBV2; tentative D call: TRBD1 (5 bases). The CDR3 runs to 13 residues. V lost 2 bases and J lost 9, with 11 bases in between. Per germline, CDR1 SNHLY and CDR2 FYNNEI. The CDR3 DNA is TGTGCCAGCAGTGAACAGGGCTTCAGTGAGCAGTTCTTC. It specifies CASSEQGFSEQFF.

There are a few counts of this clonotype. The chain joins TRBV11-2 to TRBJ2-5; the D is unclear. Germline V gives CDR1 SGHAT, CDR2 FQNNGV. The CDR3 has 13 residues. Trimming left V 1 base short and J 4 bases short, with 7 bases between. DNA of the CDR3: TGTGCCAGCAGCTTAGCTGGATTAGAGACCCAGTACTTC. Translation gives CASSLAGLETQYF.

This clonotype was counted at least ten times. V usage is TRBV11-1 and J usage is TRBJ2-5; a possible D gene is TRBD1 (5 bases). This CDR3 is built from 15 residues. Germline values: CDR1 SGHAT, CDR2 FQDESV (reference sequence). V was trimmed by 1 base and J by 5 bases, leaving 14 bases between them. CDR3 in amino acids: CASSLDATDWETQYF. The CDR3 coding sequence is TGTGCCAGCAGCTTAGACGCGACAGACTGGGAGACCCAGTACTTC.

By its share, this clonotype is medium-sized. This chain connects TRBV20-1 to TRBJ1-1; D possibly corresponds to TRBD1 (6 bases). Germline-derived CDR1 and CDR2 are DFQATT and SNEGSKA (reference sequence). This CDR3 has 13 residues. Trimming removed 0 bases at V and 8 bases at J, with 13 bases between. CDR3 amino acids: CSAREMRTAEAFF. The CDR3 region has the DNA TGCAGTGCTAGAGAAATGAGGACAGCCGAAGCTTTCTTT.

With regard to this clonotype: A much larger clone differs from this one at a single base, so this may be a read error. This chain uses TRBV7-2 with TRBJ2-2, with 14 bases matching TRBD2. Germline CDR1 reads SGHTA; CDR2 reads FQGNSA. There are 15 residues in the CDR3. The CDR3 nucleotides are TGTGCCAGCGACCCGGGACTAGCGGGAGCCGGGGAGCTGTCTTTT. This encodes CASDPGLAGAGELSF.

The rearrangement joins TRBV29-1 to TRBJ1-4; D remains ambiguous. Trimming removed 4 bases at V and 0 bases at J, with 6 bases between. CDR3 size: 13 residues. CDR1 and CDR2 from the germline V gene are SQVTM and ANQGSEA. The CDR3 sequence: CSVGQATNEKLFF. Here the CDR3 DNA reads TGCAGCGTTGGACAAGCAACTAATGAAAAACTGTTTTTT.